This entry concerns a single T cell receptor beta chain. The CDR3 is 12 amino acids. Germline loops: CDR1 SQVTM, CDR2 ANQGSEA. The sequenced template was cDNA made from the entire isolated RNA. Profiled with immunoSEQ multiplex PCR; TCRdb holds only in-frame clones, not every one. The sample lists 200,000 to 300,000 clones; 25% to 35% were seen once. This record comes from a study of beta chain features in type 1 diabetes. This chain connects TRBV29-1 to TRBJ2-5; a possible D gene is TRBD1 (5 bases). Gene TRBJ2-7 matches the end of the DNA better, so the J call may be wrong. The source of this sequence is a man under 40 in good health. The sample taken for sequencing was central memory CD4+ T cells from blood. The CDR3 DNA reads as TGCAGCGTTGGTCAGGGCTCCTACGAGCAGTACTTC. Residues: CSVGQGSYEQYF.